The 17 T cell receptor beta chains given below trace back to one sample, sequenced in a study of cytomegalovirus exposure and HLA in healthy donors. Both 60 Vbeta primers and 13 Jbeta primers went into the PCR. Here immunoSEQ multiplex PCR was the method, and the copy in TCRdb shows in-frame clones only, minus some. The clone table shows roughly 110,000 clones, with the ten largest holding around 7%. Material for sequencing was PBMCs. The receptors stem from a man aged 35 to 55 in good health and CMV-seropositive.

The rearrangement links TRBV29-1 to TRBJ2-1; perhaps TRBD2 as D (5 bases). Trimming removed 6 bases at V and 3 bases at J, with 9 bases between. Germline V gives CDR1 SQVTM, CDR2 ANQGSEA. The CDR3 runs 12 residues. CDR3 region: CSVVRGYNEQFF. Written as DNA, the CDR3 is TGCAGCGTAGTACGGGGCTACAATGAGCAGTTCTTC.

The chain carries TRBV5-1 and TRBJ2-3; 7 bases line up with TRBD2. The junction had 10 bases not matched to a gene; V was cut back by 4 bases and J by 2 bases. Per the germline V gene, CDR1 is SGHRS and CDR2 is YFSETQ. The CDR3 totals 16 residues. CDR3 residues: CASSSTSVRTTDTQYF. CDR3 in DNA: TGCGCCAGCAGCAGTACTAGCGTGAGGACCACAGATACGCAGTATTTT. The full variable domain, in which reference TRBV5-1 and TRBJ2-3 provide the parts outside the CDR3, is KAGVTQTPRYLIKTRGQQVTLSCSPISGHRSVSWYQQTPGQGLQFLFEYFSETQRNKGNFPGRFSGRQFSNSRSEMNVSTLELGDSALYLCASSSTSVRTTDTQYFGPGTRLTVL.

The chain couples TRBV27 to TRBJ1-5; 10 bases map to TRBD1. The CDR3 contains 17 residues. Per germline, CDR1 MNHEY and CDR2 SMNVEV (reference sequence). V was pared by 4 bases and J by 3 bases, with 9 bases of the junction left unmatched. The CDR3 nucleotides read TGTGCCAGCAGTTCGGGATCGACAGGGGGCAACAATCAGCCCCAGCATTTT. Protein: CASSSGSTGGNNQPQHF.

The genes are TRBV10-2 and TRBJ1-1; weak D call: TRBD1 (5 bases). The germline V and J ends were trimmed by 4 bases and 3 bases, with 12 bases remaining between them. CDR1 is WSHSY, CDR2 SAAADI, per germline. This CDR3 contains 14 residues. The CDR3 nucleotides read TGCGCCAGCAGTGGGACCCGGGGGTACACTGAAGCTTTCTTT. It codes for CASSGTRGYTEAFF.

The rearrangement uses TRBV7-3 and TRBJ2-2; D unclear. The CDR3 consists of 13 residues. Germline V lookup: CDR1 SGHTA, CDR2 FQGTGA. The germline V and J ends were trimmed by 2 bases and 5 bases, with 6 bases remaining between them. Written as DNA, the CDR3 is TGTGCCAGCAGCTTACTAGAGACCGGGGAGCTGTTTTTT. Amino acids: CASSLLETGELFF.

This chain connects TRBV11-2 to TRBJ1-1; TRBD1 matches at 7 bases. The germline V gene encodes CDR1 SGHAT and CDR2 FQNNGV. The CDR3 is 14 amino acids. J gave up 11 bases and V 1 base, and 10 bases lay outside the gene matches. This CDR3 is CASSLVGTAEGAFF. CDR3 DNA sequence: TGTGCCAGCAGCTTAGTCGGGACAGCGGAGGGGGCTTTCTTT. Complete variable domain (other parts from reference TRBV11-2 and TRBJ1-1): EAGVAQSPRYKIIEKRQSVAFWCNPISGHATLYWYQQILGQGPKLLIQFQNNGVVDDSQLPKDRFSAERLKGVDSTLKIQPAKLEDSAVYLCASSLVGTAEGAFFGQGTRLTVV.

In DNA, the CDR3 is TGTGCCAGCGGGGGCTCTATGAACACTGAAGCTTTCTTT. Its translation is CASGGSMNTEAFF. V gene TRBV6-6 combines with J gene TRBJ1-1; D is perhaps TRBD1 (6 bases). This CDR3 has 13 amino acids. Trimming removed 8 bases from V and 0 bases from J, with 10 bases in between. The germline gives CDR1 MNHNY, CDR2 SVGAGI (reference sequence).

The chain is built from TRBV4-1 and TRBJ1-4, with D perhaps matching TRBD1 (6 bases). From germline, CDR1 is MGHRA and CDR2 YSYEKL. Deletions cut 1 base from V and 8 bases from J, with 11 bases between. The CDR3 runs to 14 residues. CDR3 sequence: CASSQVTGMEKLFF. DNA for the CDR3: TGCGCCAGCAGCCAAGTAACAGGGATGGAAAAACTGTTTTTT.

The V and J genes are TRBV5-4 and TRBJ1-4; D is possibly TRBD1 (6 bases). V lost 1 base to trimming and J lost 7 bases, with 14 bases between them. The CDR3 has 15 residues. The V gene's germline CDR1 is SGHNT and CDR2 YYREEE (reference sequence). CDR3 in amino acids: CASSLLGGASEKLFF. The CDR3 region has the DNA TGTGCCAGCAGCTTGTTAGGGGGGGCTAGTGAAAAACTGTTTTTT.

The CDR3: CASSTPRYEQYF. The CDR3 nucleotides are TGTGCCAGCAGTACCCCGAGATACGAGCAGTACTTC. This rearrangement joins TRBV28 to TRBJ2-7; no firm D call. There are 12 residues in the CDR3. Germline V gene lookup returns CDR1 MDHEN and CDR2 SYDVKM. With 5 bases removed from V and 4 bases from J, the gap between germline ends came to 9 bases. Supplemented by reference TRBV28 and TRBJ2-7, the full variable domain reads DVKVTQSSRYLVKRTGEKVFLECVQDMDHENMFWYRQDPGLGLRLIYFSYDVKMKEKGDIPEGYSVSREKKERFSLILESASTNQTSMYLCASSTPRYEQYFGPGTRLTVT.

The chain is built from TRBV4-1 and TRBJ2-1; 11 bases map to TRBD2. Germline CDR1 is MGHRA and CDR2 is YSYEKL. J lost 6 bases, V lost 5 bases, and 3 bases had no gene match. CDR3 size: 14 residues. For the CDR3, the DNA is TGCGCCAGCAGCGATAGCGGGAGGGCCAATGAGCAGTTCTTC. Translation: CASSDSGRANEQFF.

The chain uses TRBV18 and TRBJ1-5; D is perhaps TRBD1 (6 bases). The CDR3 contains 15 residues. Trimming took off 2 bases at V and 1 base at J, with 9 bases between the two ends. Germline V gene lookup returns CDR1 KGHSH and CDR2 LQKENI. CDR3 DNA sequence: TGTGCCAGCTCACCAAACCAGGGGAGCAATCAGCCCCAGCATTTT. This codes for CASSPNQGSNQPQHF.

V usage is TRBV4-3 and J usage is TRBJ2-5, with TRBD1 matching 7 bases. The J call may be mistaken, given a closer DNA end match to TRBJ2-7. The CDR3 sequence is 16 residues long. Germline values: CDR1 LGHNA, CDR2 YSLEER. DNA for the CDR3: TGCGCCAGCAGCCAAGATAAACAGGGGTACTCCTACGAGCAGTACTTC. Residues: CASSQDKQGYSYEQYF.

The V call is TRBV6-5, the J call TRBJ1-2, with 7 bases aligning to TRBD1. Germline CDR1 MNHEY, CDR2 SVGAGI. V trimming: 6 bases; J trimming: 4 bases; junction bases outside the gene matches: 11. This CDR3 region has 15 residues. DNA for the CDR3: TGTGCCAGCAGCTTGGGACAGCCAGGAGGCTATGGCTACACCTTC. Its protein product is CASSLGQPGGYGYTF.

The chain links TRBV2 to TRBJ2-7; a weak D match, TRBD1 (7 bases). Germline CDR1 is SNHLY and CDR2 is FYNNEI. V was trimmed by 8 bases and J by 2 bases, leaving 10 bases between them. This CDR3 comprises 12 residues. CDR3 amino acids: CASGGTAYEQYF. CDR3 bases: TGTGCCAGCGGCGGGACAGCCTACGAGCAGTACTTC.

The chain couples TRBV9 to TRBJ1-1; TRBD1 matches at 11 bases. The V and J ends lost 3 bases and 5 bases, in that order; junction bases with no gene match: 9. The germline V gene encodes CDR1 SGDLS and CDR2 YYNGEE. The CDR3 has 16 residues. The CDR3 sequence: CASSAPRDRGSTEAFF. The CDR3 coding sequence is TGTGCCAGCAGCGCCCCGCGGGACAGGGGGAGTACTGAAGCTTTCTTT.

The J gene is TRBJ2-5, the V gene TRBV14, with 10 bases that match TRBD1. Germline V gene lookup returns CDR1 SGHDN and CDR2 FVKESK. This CDR3 contains 16 residues. The J segment lost 3 bases and the V segment lost 3 bases, leaving 7 bases of the junction unmatched. The CDR3: CASSQSGTGEKETQYF. CDR3 DNA sequence: TGTGCCAGCAGCCAGTCCGGGACAGGGGAAAAAGAGACCCAGTACTTC.